This TCR beta chain was identified in a study of memory CD4+ T cells and cytomegalovirus serostatus. Profiling relied on immunoSEQ multiplex PCR, and the TCRdb table lists in-frame clones only, not all of them. This repertoire shows tens of thousands of clones, 76% found once; its top ten account for under 6%. The CDR3 consists of 16 residues. Germline V gives CDR1 ENHRY, CDR2 SYGVKD. The V gene lost 0 bases and the J gene lost 5 bases, with 16 bases spanning the gap. Single viable CD3+CD4+CD8-CD45RO+ cells were sorted as the memory CD4+ T cells. The chain links TRBV10-3 to TRBJ1-1, with D perhaps matching TRBD1 (6 bases). Material for sequencing was memory CD4+ T cells from blood. The sequence was collected from an adult in good health and CMV-seropositive. The CDR3 nucleotides read TGTGCCATCAGTGAGTCAGTTGGGGGGGCAGGTACTGAAGCTTTCTTT. Its translation: CAISESVGGAGTEAFF.